The sequence of this T cell receptor (beta chain) was determined in a study of cytomegalovirus exposure and HLA in healthy donors. The CDR3 has 14 residues. V dropped 5 bases and J dropped 3 bases, with 8 bases sitting between them. In germline, CDR1 is SGHVS, CDR2 FQNEAQ. PCR employed 60 Vbeta and 13 Jbeta primers. Libraries were prepared by immunoSEQ multiplex PCR; TCRdb keeps only in-frame clonotypes and omits some of them. The data show fewer than 150,000 clones, 74% seen once. The chain joins TRBV7-8 to TRBJ2-6; the D is unclear. The material sequenced was PBMCs. The receptor's source is a woman aged 45 to 65 in good health and CMV-seropositive. CDR3 in amino acids: CASSLSLGANVLTF. CDR3 sequence (DNA): TGTGCCAGCAGCCTGTCACTTGGGGCCAACGTCCTGACTTTC. The variable domain in full, with the rest retrieved from reference TRBV7-8 and TRBJ2-6, is GAGVSQSPRYKVAKRGQDVALRCDPISGHVSLFWYQQALGQGPEFLTYFQNEAQLDKSGLPSDRFFAERPEGSVSTLKIQRTQQEDSAVYLCASSLSLGANVLTFGAGSRLTVL.